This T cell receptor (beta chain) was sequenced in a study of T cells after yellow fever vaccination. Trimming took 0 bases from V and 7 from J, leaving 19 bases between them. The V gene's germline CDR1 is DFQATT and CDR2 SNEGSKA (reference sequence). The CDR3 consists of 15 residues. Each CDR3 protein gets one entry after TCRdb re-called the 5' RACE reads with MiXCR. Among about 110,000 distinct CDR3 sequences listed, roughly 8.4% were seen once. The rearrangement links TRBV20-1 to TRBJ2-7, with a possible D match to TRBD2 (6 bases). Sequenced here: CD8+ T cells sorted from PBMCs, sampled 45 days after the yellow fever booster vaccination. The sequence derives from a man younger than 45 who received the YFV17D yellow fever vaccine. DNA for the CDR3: TGCAGTGCTAGAGATATTGGGCGGGGAGGTTGGGAGCAGTACTTC. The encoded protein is CSARDIGRGGWEQYF.